The entry that follows covers one TCR beta chain sequence. Its target is unknown. This sample stems from a study of T cell responses to AZD1222 COVID-19 vaccine. The study, taken as a whole, reports: Donor demographics were predominantly white British with a female majority; clonal diversity may be underestimated. Among spike-specific TCRs, nearly half reportedly target unmutated variant regions.

The repertoire was sequenced with immunoSEQ multiplex PCR; TCRdb's copy has only in-frame clones and lacks some. This sample has 110,000 to 150,000 clones, with around 91% found just once. This CDR3 contains 13 residues. The germline CDR1 and CDR2 sequences are LGHDT and YNNKEL (reference sequence). Trimming left V 8 bases short and J 2 bases short, with 12 bases between. The sequencing used peripheral blood, collected on day 0 of AZD1222 vaccination. The genes are TRBV3-1 (or the pseudogene TRBV3-2) and TRBJ1-1; D uncertain. The TCR sequence derives from an adult in good health. The CDR3 DNA is TGTGCCAGCGCTCCCACGGATAACACTGAAGCTTTCTTT. Protein sequence: CASAPTDNTEAFF.